This T cell receptor (beta chain) was retrieved from a study of blood T cell repertoires in COVID-19. This clone was observed once. The repertoire was sequenced with immunoSEQ multiplex PCR; TCRdb's copy has only in-frame clones and lacks some. The sample yields roughly 360,000 clones, around 89% seen once. V dropped 11 bases and J dropped 3 bases, with 17 bases sitting between them. The CDR3 is 14 residues long. Germline values: CDR1 LNHDA, CDR2 SQIVND (reference sequence). The sequenced sample was PBMCs or T cells enriched from blood (not recorded which). The sequence derives from a woman in her 30s with acute COVID-19. This chain connects TRBV19 to TRBJ2-1, with D possibly being TRBD2 (7 bases). This chain's CDR3 is CASSRGALYNEQFF. CDR3 sequence (DNA): TGTGCCTCGTCCCGGGGGGCTCTCTACAATGAGCAGTTCTTC.